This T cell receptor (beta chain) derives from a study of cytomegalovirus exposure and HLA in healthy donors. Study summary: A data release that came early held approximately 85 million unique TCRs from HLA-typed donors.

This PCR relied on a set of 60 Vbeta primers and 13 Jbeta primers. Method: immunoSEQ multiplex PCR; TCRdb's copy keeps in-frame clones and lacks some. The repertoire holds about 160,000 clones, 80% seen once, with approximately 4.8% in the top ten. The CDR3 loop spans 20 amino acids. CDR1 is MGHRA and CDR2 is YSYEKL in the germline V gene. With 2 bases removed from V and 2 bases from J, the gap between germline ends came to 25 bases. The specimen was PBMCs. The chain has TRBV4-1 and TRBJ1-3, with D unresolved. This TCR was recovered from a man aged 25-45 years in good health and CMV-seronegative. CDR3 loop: CASSQPGGRPGRTPGNTIYF. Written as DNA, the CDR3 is TGCGCCAGCAGCCAACCCGGAGGGAGGCCTGGAAGAACCCCTGGAAACACCATATATTTT.